The sequence of this T cell receptor beta chain was determined in a study of CXCR3-negative and CXCR3-positive naive CD8 T cells. Through 5' RACE with UMI labels, the TRB cDNA libraries were prepared. Using the 5' RACE reads, TCRdb records one entry per CDR3 protein without DNA. Its clone listing holds some 130,000 distinct CDR3 sequences. The CDR3 sequence is 12 residues long. Germline CDR1 is LNHDA and CDR2 is SQIVND (reference sequence). Subsets of CD8+ T cells were each sorted in triplicate at 300,000 cells apiece. Points on this clonotype: Its specificity is unknown.

The study's findings and limits: CXCR3-positive naive cells had TRB CDR3s that were more hydrophobic than CXCR3-negative naive cells had. Similar levels of surface CD5 were seen between naive subsets; TCR strength was inferred from TRB CDR3 properties. High diversity, comparable across both naive subsets, contrasted with much lower diversity in memory CD8+ cells.

The source material was naive CXCR3+ CD8+ T cells from blood. Documented subset: CD45RO-CCR7+CD27+CD95- naive CD8+ T cells expressing CXCR3 (TNR3+). The rearrangement links TRBV19 to TRBJ1-2; TCRdb indicates TRBD1, and absent DNA this call remains unverified. The origin of this receptor is a human donor in good health. Some clones in this sample may be carry-over from other donors' samples. CDR3 protein: CASSPSGYGYTF.